This T cell receptor (beta chain) comes out of a study of T cell repertoires in cytomegalovirus infection. Germline assignment: CDR1 DFQATT and CDR2 SNEGSKA (reference sequence). V was trimmed by 6 bases and J by 1 base, leaving 15 bases between them. The CDR3 spans 14 residues. TCRdb ran MiXCR on the reads and lists one entry per CDR3 protein. The table records approximately 730,000 distinct CDR3 sequences, under 35% of them present only once. Comments on this clonotype: Its specificity is not known.

The V call is TRBV20-1, the J call TRBJ1-1; no clear D. Sequenced here: cultured CD8+ T cells from PBMCs, sampled from culture after CMV antigen stimulation. This clonotype was obtained from a human donor in good health (CMV status not recorded). Some clones in this sample may be carry-over from other donors' samples. CDR3 region: CSAPNRARNTEAFF. CDR3 DNA: TGCAGTGCACCCAACCGGGCCCGGAACACTGAAGCTTTCTTT.